Listed below are T cell receptor beta chains from one sample, sequenced in a study of CD8 T cells in ankylosing spondylitis. TCRdb passed the 5' RACE reads through MiXCR, listing each CDR3 protein once. Of over 400,000 distinct CDR3 sequences listed, roughly a quarter are singletons. Sequencing was carried out using blood, either unsorted or a sorted T cell fraction (not recorded which). These receptors all stem from a male donor with ankylosing spondylitis. CDR3s include the opening cysteine and the closing phenylalanine or tryptophan. Fields, in order: V gene, J gene, CDR3 protein.

V: TRBV12-3/TRBV12-4; J: TRBJ1-1; CDR3: CASNREGTEAFF
V: TRBV5-4; J: TRBJ2-1; CDR3: CASSGELSPSYNEQFF
V: TRBV19; J: TRBJ2-1; CDR3: CATVGTSGIKEQFF
V: TRBV20-1; J: TRBJ1-6; CDR3: CSARPTPNSPLHF
V: TRBV19; J: TRBJ2-5; CDR3: CASSATGGWETQYF
V: TRBV3-1; J: TRBJ2-7; CDR3: CASSRGAASSYEQYF
V: TRBV29-1; J: TRBJ1-1; CDR3: CSVGRGGGTEAFF
V: TRBV30; J: TRBJ2-1; CDR3: CAWSEGVGGRALEQFF
V: TRBV9; J: TRBJ2-3; CDR3: CASSSTGGSRTDTQYF
V: TRBV7-2; J: TRBJ1-1; CDR3: CASSPGRIEAFF